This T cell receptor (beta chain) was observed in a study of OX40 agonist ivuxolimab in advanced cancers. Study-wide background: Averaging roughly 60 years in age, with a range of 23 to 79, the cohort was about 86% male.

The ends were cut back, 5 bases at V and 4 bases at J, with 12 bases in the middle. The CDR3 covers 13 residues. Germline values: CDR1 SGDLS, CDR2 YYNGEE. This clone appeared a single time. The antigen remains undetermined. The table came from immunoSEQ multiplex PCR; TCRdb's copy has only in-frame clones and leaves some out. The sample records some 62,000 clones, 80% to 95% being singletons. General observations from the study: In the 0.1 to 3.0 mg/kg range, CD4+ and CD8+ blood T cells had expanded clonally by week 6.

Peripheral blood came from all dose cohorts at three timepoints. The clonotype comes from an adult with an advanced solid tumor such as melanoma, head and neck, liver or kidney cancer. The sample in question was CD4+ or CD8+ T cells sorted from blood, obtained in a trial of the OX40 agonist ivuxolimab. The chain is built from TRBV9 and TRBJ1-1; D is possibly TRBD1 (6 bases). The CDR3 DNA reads TGTGCCAGCAGTCGAGGGGGGTCCACTGAAGCTTTCTTT. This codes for CASSRGGSTEAFF.